These 19 T cell receptor beta chains share one sample of origin, sequenced in a study of T cells in Graves' hyperthyroidism and ophthalmopathy. There were TCR beta CDR3 regions amplified from RNA transcripts. Carried out on the TCR CDR3, a first-round RT-PCR used the HTBI primer set. Each CDR3 protein gets one entry after TCRdb re-called the multiplex PCR reads with MiXCR. The data contain fewer than 900,000 distinct CDR3 sequences, about 19% of them singletons. Sequenced: blood. The origin of the receptors is a woman between 50 and 59 years old with Graves' hyperthyroidism that later progressed to Graves' ophthalmopathy.

This clonotype was found a few times. J is TRBJ1-2 and V is TRBV19; 8 nucleotides match TRBD1. The CDR3 totals 16 residues. J lost 2 bases, V lost 3 bases, and 8 bases had no gene match. Germline V gene lookup returns CDR1 LNHDA and CDR2 SQIVND (reference sequence). CDR3 loop: CASSMGTGNVNYGYTF. For the CDR3, the DNA is TGTGCCAGTAGTATGGGGACAGGTAACGTGAACTATGGCTACACCTTC.

In its sample, this clonotype was seen many times. This sequence joins TRBV2 and TRBJ2-3; D remains ambiguous. The germline V and J ends were trimmed by 6 bases and 7 bases, with 14 bases remaining between them. CDR1 is SNHLY, CDR2 FYNNEI, per germline. The CDR3 runs 13 residues. The CDR3 sequence is CASRREFGHTQYF. The CDR3, as DNA: TGTGCCAGCAGGAGAGAGTTCGGACATACGCAGTATTTT. The full variable domain, with the rest looked up from reference TRBV2 and TRBJ2-3, is EPEVTQTPSHQVTQMGQEVILRCVPISNHLYFYWYRQILGQKVEFLVSFYNNEISEKSEIFDDQFSVERPDGSNFTLKIRSTKLEDSAMYFCASRREFGHTQYFGPGTRLTVL.

This clonotype was observed a handful of times. V is TRBV6-6 and J is TRBJ2-2, with 12 bases aligning to TRBD2. The CDR3 extends over 18 amino acids. In germline, CDR1 is MNHNY, CDR2 SVGAGI (reference sequence). After removal of 2 bases from V and 0 bases from J, the junction contained 4 bases not matched to a gene. Here the CDR3 reads CASSYRTSGVTNTGELFF. CDR3 coding DNA: TGTGCCAGCAGTTACCGGACTAGCGGGGTCACGAACACCGGGGAGCTGTTTTTT.

The chain links TRBV2 to TRBJ1-6; the D is unclear. V lost 2 bases and J lost 9, with 11 bases in between. The CDR3 totals 14 residues. In germline, CDR1 is SNHLY, CDR2 FYNNEI. The CDR3 is CASSETQRGSPLHF. CDR3 bases: TGTGCCAGCAGTGAAACGCAGCGTGGTTCACCCCTCCACTTT.

This chain's CDR3 is CASSSDSLYEQYF. The CDR3 DNA follows: TGTGCCAGCAGCTCCGACAGTCTCTACGAGCAGTACTTC. The rearrangement joins TRBV7-9 to TRBJ2-7, with a weak D call TRBD1 (5 bases). Deletions cut 4 bases from V and 3 bases from J, with 10 bases between. The CDR3 spans 13 residues. Germline-derived CDR1 and CDR2 are SEHNR and FQNEAQ (reference sequence).

The genes are TRBV3-1 and TRBJ1-6; D ambiguous. The CDR3 extends over 16 amino acids. Germline CDR1 reads LGHDT; CDR2 reads YNNKEL (reference sequence). V was shortened by 0 bases and J by 7 bases, with 13 bases between the two germline ends. The CDR3, as DNA: TGTGCCAGCAGCCAAGAGGCGGAGTTTGTGAATTCACCCCTCCACTTT. It is translated as CASSQEAEFVNSPLHF. The whole variable domain, filled in from reference TRBV3-1 and TRBJ1-6, reads DTAVSQTPKYLVTQMGNDKSIKCEQNLGHDTMYWYKQDSKKFLKIMFSYNNKELIINETVPNRFSPKSPDKAHLNLHINSLELGDSAVYFCASSQEAEFVNSPLHFGNGTRLTVT.

In its sample, this clonotype was seen a few times. This chain links TRBV29-1 with TRBJ2-1; TRBD1 agrees at 9 bases. V lost 1 base to trimming and J lost 7 bases; unmatched junction nucleotides: 5. There are 14 residues in the CDR3. Per the germline V gene, CDR1 is SQVTM and CDR2 is ANQGSEA. The CDR3 DNA follows: TGCAGCGTTGAAGGTAGGGACAGGGAGAATGAGCAGTTCTTC. Translating gives CSVEGRDRENEQFF.

The sample holds many counts of this clonotype. The chain uses TRBV6-5 and TRBJ1-6; D gene ambiguous. The germline V and J ends were trimmed by 2 bases and 8 bases, with 7 bases remaining between them. CDR1 and CDR2 (germline): MNHEY, SVGAGI. CDR3 length: 13 residues. CDR3 nucleotide sequence: TGTGCCAGCAGTTACGGTACTGATTCACCCCTCCACTTT. Amino acid sequence: CASSYGTDSPLHF.

This clonotype was detected many times. V is TRBV3-1 and J is TRBJ1-6; D uncertain. Germline values: CDR1 LGHDT, CDR2 YNNKEL (reference sequence). V lost 4 bases and J lost 8, with 15 bases in between. The CDR3 contains 15 residues. The CDR3 sequence is CASSLQSGRDSPLHF. CDR3 coding DNA: TGTGCCAGCAGCCTTCAAAGTGGTAGGGATTCACCCCTCCACTTT.

The chain joins TRBV19 to TRBJ1-1; D is ambiguous. The CDR3 runs to 13 residues. The germline CDR1 and CDR2 sequences are LNHDA and SQIVND (reference sequence). Trimming took 7 bases from V and 6 from J, leaving 15 bases between them. Written as DNA, the CDR3 is TGTGCCAGTATCCCCAGTGGCCTCGCTGAAGCTTTCTTT. Amino acids: CASIPSGLAEAFF.

In its sample, this clonotype was seen many times. The rearrangement links TRBV12-3 or TRBV12-4 to TRBJ2-3; 7 bases are shared with TRBD1. V was clipped by 4 bases and J by 4 bases; unmatched bases: 8. The CDR3 runs to 15 residues. The DNA for the CDR3 is TGTGCCAGCAGTTCCGAGGGGGCAGGGGCAGATACGCAGTATTTT. Amino acids: CASSSEGAGADTQYF.

This chain links TRBV2 with TRBJ2-7; a possible D gene is TRBD1 (6 bases). The CDR3 runs to 17 residues. From germline, CDR1 is SNHLY and CDR2 FYNNEI. V lost 4 bases, J lost 0 bases, and 19 bases lay in between. CDR3 sequence: CASSVPIDRRSSYEQYF. CDR3 DNA sequence: TGTGCCAGCAGTGTCCCTATAGACAGGCGAAGCTCCTACGAGCAGTACTTC.

This clonotype was counted at least ten times. The chain has TRBV11-1 and TRBJ2-3; the D gene is possibly TRBD2 (5 bases). V lost 5 bases, J lost 2 bases, and 17 bases lay in between. Germline CDR1 and CDR2: SGHAT and FQDESV (reference sequence). The CDR3 has 16 residues. The CDR3 region is CASSLDLASSTDTQYF. CDR3 DNA sequence: TGTGCCAGCAGCCTAGACCTAGCCTCTTCCACAGATACGCAGTATTTT.

A few counts support this clonotype. This chain connects TRBV20-1 to TRBJ2-5, with 10 bases fitting TRBD1. Trimming cost V 4 bases and J 5 bases; bases outside gene matches: 13. The CDR3 has 16 amino acids. CDR1 is DFQATT, CDR2 SNEGSKA, per germline (reference sequence). This chain's CDR3 is CSAIDRGQAARETQYF. The CDR3 bases are TGCAGTGCTATAGACAGGGGGCAGGCTGCACGGGAGACCCAGTACTTC.

In this sample, this clonotype turned up a few times. The gene calls are TRBV27 and TRBJ1-6; 8 nucleotides line up with TRBD1. The CDR3 runs to 15 residues. V was pared by 6 bases and J by 8 bases, with 9 bases of the junction left unmatched. Germline CDR1 and CDR2: MNHEY and SMNVEV (reference sequence). As DNA, the CDR3 is TGTGCCAGCAGCCGTAGGACAGGGAGGGATTCACCCCTCCACTTT. Translated, it gives CASSRRTGRDSPLHF.

The V and J genes are TRBV9 and TRBJ2-3, with 11 bases that match TRBD2. Unmatched junction bases numbered 8, after V lost 0 bases and J lost 8 bases. The CDR3 runs to 16 residues. The germline gives CDR1 SGDLS, CDR2 YYNGEE. DNA of the CDR3: TGTGCCAGCAGCGTAGCGGTTAGCGGGGGGGCAGGTACGCAGTATTTT. Translation: CASSVAVSGGAGTQYF.

This clonotype was detected only a few times. The rearrangement uses TRBV5-6 and TRBJ1-1; 12 bases fit TRBD1. This CDR3 contains 16 residues. The germline gives CDR1 SGHDT, CDR2 YYEEEE. The V gene end was trimmed by 0 bases and the J gene end by 7 bases; junction bases not matched to a gene: 7. CDR3 protein: CASSLVGQGALSEAFF. The CDR3 DNA reads as TGTGCCAGCAGCTTGGTGGGACAGGGGGCGCTTAGTGAAGCTTTCTTT.

This clonotype occurred a few times. The chain combines TRBV12-3 or TRBV12-4 with TRBJ2-1, with D perhaps TRBD1 or TRBD2 (5 bases each). CDR3 length: 14 residues. Trimming removed 7 bases from V and 7 bases from J, with 17 bases in between. The CDR3 is CASTPGTKRNEQFF. The CDR3 DNA reads TGTGCCAGCACCCCCGGGACGAAACGGAATGAGCAGTTCTTC.

This clonotype came up many times. This chain connects TRBV7-8 to TRBJ1-1; TRBD1 matches at 11 bases. The CDR3 spans 15 residues. The J segment lost 4 bases and the V segment lost 0 bases, leaving 1 base of the junction unmatched. Germline CDR1 is SGHVS and CDR2 is FQNEAQ. In nucleotides, the CDR3 is TGTGCCAGCAGCTTAGCGGGGACAGGGGGCACTGAAGCTTTCTTT. Its protein product is CASSLAGTGGTEAFF.